These 4 T cell receptor beta chains share one sample of origin, sequenced in a study of response to subunit inactivated influenza vaccine. TCRdb analysed the RT-PCR reads with MiXCR anew, one entry per CDR3 protein. Counted here are about 480,000 distinct CDR3 sequences, 13% occurring once; the ten biggest clones make up under 15%. The specimen was PBMCs from blood, collected roughly 47 days after vaccination. The origin of the receptors is a man aged 50-59 years who received an inactivated influenza vaccine.

This clonotype has ten or more counts. The V and J genes are TRBV20-1 and TRBJ2-1; no clear D gene. CDR3 size: 10 residues. The ends were cut back, 5 bases at V and 14 bases at J, with 13 bases in the middle. CDR1 DFQATT and CDR2 SNEGSKA come from the germline V gene (reference sequence). Here the CDR3 reads CSAQDQREFF. CDR3 nucleotide sequence: TGCAGTGCTCAAGACCAACGGGAGTTCTTC.

The sample holds a few counts of this clonotype. This chain uses TRBV21-1 with TRBJ2-4; the tabulated D call, TRBD1, remains unverified against the DNA. TRBV21-1 is listed as a pseudogene. This CDR3 is 16 amino acids long. In DNA form, the CDR3 reads TGTGCCAGCAGCAATAGGGTGGGGGAGGCCAAAAACATTCAGTACTTC. It translates to CASSNRVGEAKNIQYF.

This clonotype was recorded many times. The genes are TRBV6-1 and TRBJ2-7; 9 bases line up with TRBD2. J lost 4 bases, V lost 10 bases, and 14 bases had no gene match. The CDR3 length is 15 residues. CDR1 and CDR2 from the germline V gene are MNHNS and SASEGT. The CDR3 loop reads CATDPRPGLAYEQYF. The DNA for the CDR3 is TGTGCCACCGACCCCCGTCCGGGACTAGCATACGAGCAGTACTTC.

A word on this clonotype: Mismatch with germline at one junction end may stem from a read error. The genes are TRBV7-9 and TRBJ2-7; maybe TRBD1 (6 bases). The CDR3 is 15 residues long. Germline V gene lookup returns CDR1 SEHNR and CDR2 FQNEAQ (reference sequence). The CDR3 bases are TGTGCCAGTAGCTTAGACAGGCGACAGGTGCCCGAGCAGTACTTC. Translating gives CASSLDRRQVPEQYF.